The 24 T cell receptor beta chains given below trace back to one sample, sequenced in a study of healthy donors' naive CD4 and CD8 T cells. Starting from around 470 ng of total RNA, TCR libraries were made with linear amplification. MiXCR, applied by TCRdb to the reads, yields one record per CDR3 protein. In the table there are about 200,000 distinct CDR3 sequences, around 80% of which are singletons. Sequences were obtained from naive CD4+ and CD8+ T cells sorted from blood, pooled from several donors. These receptor sequences come from a pool of human donors in good health; the sample pools cells from several healthy donors.

The chain carries TRBV27 and TRBJ2-5; the match to TRBD2 covers 8 bases. The trim removed 3 bases at V and 1 base at J, leaving 7 bases unmatched. The CDR3 loop spans 16 amino acids. Germline V gene data show CDR1 as MNHEY and CDR2 as SMNVEV (reference sequence). CDR3 sequence reads: CASSFQAGEGQETQYF. The CDR3 region has the DNA TGTGCCAGCAGTTTCCAAGCGGGAGAAGGCCAAGAGACCCAGTACTTC.

The chain uses TRBV11-2 and TRBJ1-1; D gene unclear. The CDR3 loop spans 15 amino acids. Trimming stripped 1 base from V and 0 bases from J, with 9 bases between. Looked up from germline, CDR1 is SGHAT and CDR2 is FQNNGV. The CDR3 DNA is TGTGCCAGCAGCTTAGCTACAGCTTTGAACACTGAAGCTTTCTTT. Protein sequence: CASSLATALNTEAFF. The full variable domain, completed using reference TRBV11-2 and TRBJ1-1, is EAGVAQSPRYKIIEKRQSVAFWCNPISGHATLYWYQQILGQGPKLLIQFQNNGVVDDSQLPKDRFSAERLKGVDSTLKIQPAKLEDSAVYLCASSLATALNTEAFFGQGTRLTVV.

CDR3 residues: CASTLPGLFF. As DNA, the CDR3 is TGCGCCAGCACATTACCGGGACTGTTTTTT. This sequence joins TRBV23-1 and TRBJ1-4; D is unclear. TRBV23-1 carries the ORF label, with uncertain function. Trimming took 7 bases from V and 13 from J, leaving 10 bases between them. The CDR3 loop spans 10 amino acids.

J is TRBJ1-6 and V is TRBV5-1; 7 positions agree with TRBD1. Per the germline V gene, CDR1 is SGHRS and CDR2 is YFSETQ. The V and J ends lost 4 bases and 6 bases, in that order; junction bases with no gene match: 10. The CDR3 has 16 residues. The CDR3 region is CASSLRTGEVNSPLHF. The CDR3 DNA follows: TGCGCCAGCAGCCTCAGGACAGGAGAAGTTAATTCACCCCTCCACTTT. Looking up the rest from reference TRBV5-1 and TRBJ1-6 gives the full variable domain: KAGVTQTPRYLIKTRGQQVTLSCSPISGHRSVSWYQQTPGQGLQFLFEYFSETQRNKGNFPGRFSGRQFSNSRSEMNVSTLELGDSALYLCASSLRTGEVNSPLHFGNGTRLTVT.

Written as DNA, the CDR3 is TGTGCCAGCAGTTTTGTGGGGCATGAGACCCAGTACTTC. This encodes CASSFVGHETQYF. The rearrangement links TRBV27 to TRBJ2-5; D perhaps matches TRBD1 (5 bases). Germline V gene data show CDR1 as MNHEY and CDR2 as SMNVEV (reference sequence). V lost 3 bases and J lost 5, with 10 bases in between. This CDR3 is built from 13 residues.

This clonotype has just one count. The chain employs TRBV4-1 and TRBJ1-1; 8 bases match TRBD1. V trimming: 1 base; J trimming: 2 bases; junction bases outside the gene matches: 3. This CDR3 has 15 amino acids. The germline CDR1 and CDR2 sequences are MGHRA and YSYEKL. The CDR3 reads CASSQAGQGNTEAFF. The CDR3 DNA reads as TGCGCCAGCAGCCAAGCAGGACAGGGTAACACTGAAGCTTTCTTT.

This CDR3 is CASSSIILNTEAFF. The DNA for the CDR3 is TGTGCCAGCAGCTCGATCATCTTGAACACTGAAGCTTTCTTT. V and J are TRBV5-5 and TRBJ1-1; D is undetermined. From germline, CDR1 is SGHKS and CDR2 YYEKEE (reference sequence). Trimming took off 3 bases at V and 0 bases at J, with 9 bases between the two ends. This CDR3 contains 14 residues. Complete variable domain (other parts from reference TRBV5-5 and TRBJ1-1): DAGVTQSPTHLIKTRGQQVTLRCSPISGHKSVSWYQQVLGQGPQFIFQYYEKEERGRGNFPDRFSARQFPNYSSELNVNALLLGDSALYLCASSSIILNTEAFFGQGTRLTVV.

V gene TRBV5-4 combines with J gene TRBJ1-5; no definite D call. Germline V gives CDR1 SGHNT, CDR2 YYREEE (reference sequence). The CDR3 consists of 15 residues. V dropped 4 bases and J dropped 2 bases, with 13 bases sitting between them. The CDR3: CASSPDASGNQPQHF. The CDR3 DNA reads as TGTGCCAGCAGCCCGGACGCGTCGGGCAATCAGCCCCAGCATTTT.

CDR3 sequence reads: CASSSPSQGNTEAFF. The DNA for the CDR3 is TGTGCCAGCAGCTCACCCTCCCAGGGGAACACTGAAGCTTTCTTT. The chain joins TRBV11-1 to TRBJ1-1, with D maybe TRBD1 (5 bases). This CDR3 region has 15 residues. Trimming cost V 4 bases and J 1 base, with 13 bases left between them. The germline CDR1 and CDR2 sequences are SGHAT and FQDESV (reference sequence).

This clonotype was observed a single time. The chain recombines TRBV19 with TRBJ1-5, with TRBD1 matching over 7 bases. V was clipped by 4 bases and J by 7 bases; unmatched bases: 13. The CDR3 has 16 amino acids. Germline V CDR1 and CDR2: LNHDA, SQIVND (reference sequence). The CDR3 is CASSKETGYTGQPQHF. Written as DNA, the CDR3 is TGTGCCAGTAGTAAAGAGACAGGGTACACAGGGCAGCCCCAGCATTTT.

V usage is TRBV18 and J usage is TRBJ2-7; D not certain. The CDR3 has 15 amino acids. Trimming cost V 2 bases and J 2 bases, with 13 bases left between them. Germline V CDR1 and CDR2: KGHSH, LQKENI. CDR3 loop: CASSPSGRSPYEQYF. CDR3 sequence (DNA): TGTGCCAGCTCACCATCCGGCAGGAGCCCCTACGAGCAGTACTTC.

As for this clonotype: The junction departs from germline at one end; a sequencing error may be responsible. The chain links TRBV19 to TRBJ2-3; 8 bases align to TRBD1. This CDR3 comprises 15 residues. Germline V lookup: CDR1 LNHDA, CDR2 SQIVND (reference sequence). The CDR3 spells CASSIPTGGRDTQYF. The CDR3 DNA is TGTGCCAGCAGTATACCCACAGGGGGGCGAGATACGCAGTATTTT.

This chain connects TRBV29-1 to TRBJ2-1, with a tentative D call TRBD2 (5 bases). V shed 8 bases and J shed 1 base, with 15 bases lying between them. CDR1 is SQVTM and CDR2 is ANQGSEA in the germline V gene. The CDR3 is 14 residues long. The CDR3 region is CSSVELASYNEQFF. As DNA, the CDR3 is TGCAGCTCTGTCGAGTTAGCGTCCTACAATGAGCAGTTCTTC.

This clonotype has more than one count but fewer than ten. The chain employs TRBV27 and TRBJ2-1; D not certain. Between the trimmed V and J ends, which lost 2 bases and 9 bases, there was a span of 5 bases. Germline V CDR1 and CDR2: MNHEY, SMNVEV (reference sequence). The CDR3 sequence is 11 residues long. CDR3 residues: CASSLLPEQFF. The CDR3, as DNA: TGTGCCAGCAGTTTACTCCCTGAGCAGTTCTTC.

The V gene is TRBV29-1, the J gene TRBJ1-1, with D possibly being TRBD1 (6 bases). Looked up from germline, CDR1 is SQVTM and CDR2 is ANQGSEA. Trimming stripped 7 bases from V and 3 bases from J, with 9 bases between. This CDR3 comprises 11 residues. DNA of the CDR3: TGCAGCGCTCGGACAGACACTGAAGCTTTCTTT. Amino acid sequence: CSARTDTEAFF.

This clonotype was detected once. The chain has TRBV10-3 and TRBJ2-3; 10 nucleotides agree with TRBD1. The V gene's germline CDR1 is ENHRY and CDR2 SYGVKD. V shed 6 bases and J 2 bases; nucleotides not matched to a gene: 11. This CDR3 region has 17 residues. In DNA form, the CDR3 reads TGTGCCATCAGCCCCGAGGGACAGGGGTACTTCACAGATACGCAGTATTTT. Translating it yields CAISPEGQGYFTDTQYF.

This clonotype has a handful of counts. The CDR3 DNA follows: TGTGCCAGCTCGGGACTAGCGGGCTACGAGCAGTACTTC. It yields the protein CASSGLAGYEQYF. The genes are TRBV18 and TRBJ2-7; 12 bases are shared with TRBD2. The CDR3 spans 13 residues. J was trimmed by 3 bases and V by 6 bases; bases with no gene match: 0. The germline CDR1 and CDR2 sequences are KGHSH and LQKENI.

CDR3 bases: TGTGCCAGCAGCTTAGCGGCAGGGAGATGGACTGAAGCTTTCTTT. This sequence encodes CASSLAAGRWTEAFF. This chain joins TRBV11-1 and TRBJ1-1, with a possible D match to TRBD1 (5 bases). Germline lookup yields CDR1 SGHAT and CDR2 FQDESV (reference sequence). The CDR3 has 15 residues. V shed 0 bases and J shed 5 bases, with 13 bases lying between them.

The V gene is TRBV29-1, the J gene TRBJ1-2; 7 bases line up with TRBD1. The CDR3 is made up of 12 amino acids. J gave up 2 bases and V 8 bases, and 5 bases lay outside the gene matches. The V gene's germline CDR1 is SQVTM and CDR2 ANQGSEA. The CDR3 spells CSTDRENYGYTF. CDR3 coding DNA: TGCAGCACCGACAGGGAAAACTATGGCTACACCTTC.

The chain employs TRBV15 and TRBJ2-7, with D perhaps matching TRBD2 (7 bases). CDR3 length equals 13 residues. From germline, CDR1 is LNHNV and CDR2 YYDKDF (reference sequence). V was pared by 5 bases and J by 3 bases, with 11 bases between. CDR3 in amino acids: CATSAGDNYEQYF. The CDR3 nucleotides read TGTGCCACCAGCGCGGGGGACAACTACGAGCAGTACTTC. Full variable domain (outside the CDR3, taken from reference TRBV15 and TRBJ2-7): DAMVIQNPRYQVTQFGKPVTLSCSQTLNHNVMYWYQQKSSQAPKLLFHYYDKDFNNEADTPDNFQSRRPNTSFCFLDIRSPGLGDTAMYLCATSAGDNYEQYFGPGTRLTVT.

The chain uses TRBV13 and TRBJ2-7, with 12 bases lining up with TRBD2. The CDR3 runs 14 residues. Germline lookup yields CDR1 PRHDT and CDR2 FYEKMQ (reference sequence). Trimming removed 8 bases from V and 5 bases from J; junction bases left unmatched: 7. CDR3 protein: CASRPGLAGNEQYF. CDR3 DNA sequence: TGTGCCAGCCGACCCGGACTAGCGGGGAACGAGCAGTACTTC.

The CDR3 here is CASRDRDSGYTF. In nucleotides, the CDR3 is TGTGCCAGTCGGGACAGGGATTCCGGCTACACCTTC. The rearrangement joins TRBV19 to TRBJ1-2; 9 bases match TRBD1. Germline lookup yields CDR1 LNHDA and CDR2 SQIVND (reference sequence). The CDR3 loop spans 12 amino acids. Losses at the gene ends were 8 bases for V and 8 bases for J; bases not matched to a gene: 6.

This chain links TRBV24-1 with TRBJ1-1, with 8 bases aligning to TRBD1. The CDR3 spans 13 residues. V lost 1 base, J lost 8 bases, and 2 bases stayed unmatched. The germline V gene encodes CDR1 KGHDR and CDR2 SFDVKD. The CDR3, as DNA: TGTGCCACCAGTGATTTTGGGACAGGAGAAGCTTTCTTT. Translated, it gives CATSDFGTGEAFF.

The rearrangement joins TRBV29-1 to TRBJ2-1; D is unresolved. Germline CDR1 is SQVTM and CDR2 is ANQGSEA. The CDR3 sequence is 12 residues long. In DNA, the CDR3 is TGCAGTATTCTAGGGCAATCCAACGAGCAGTTCTTC. It translates to CSILGQSNEQFF.